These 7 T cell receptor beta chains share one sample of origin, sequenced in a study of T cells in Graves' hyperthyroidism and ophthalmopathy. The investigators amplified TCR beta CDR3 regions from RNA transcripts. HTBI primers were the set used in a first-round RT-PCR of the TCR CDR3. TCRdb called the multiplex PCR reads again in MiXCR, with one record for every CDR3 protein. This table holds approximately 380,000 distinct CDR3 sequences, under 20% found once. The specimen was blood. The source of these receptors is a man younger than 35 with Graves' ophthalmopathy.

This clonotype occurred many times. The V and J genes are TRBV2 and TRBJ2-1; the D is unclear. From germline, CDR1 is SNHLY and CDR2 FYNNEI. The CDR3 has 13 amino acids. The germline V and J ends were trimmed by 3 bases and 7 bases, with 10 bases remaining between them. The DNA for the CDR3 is TGTGCCAGCAGTGATGTAGGTTTGAATGAGCAGTTCTTC. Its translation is CASSDVGLNEQFF.

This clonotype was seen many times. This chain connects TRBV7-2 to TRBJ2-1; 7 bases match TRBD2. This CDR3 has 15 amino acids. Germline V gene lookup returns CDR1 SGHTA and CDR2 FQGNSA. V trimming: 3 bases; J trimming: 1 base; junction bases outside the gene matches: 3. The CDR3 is CASSFSGESYNEQFF. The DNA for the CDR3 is TGTGCCAGCAGCTTCAGCGGGGAGTCCTACAATGAGCAGTTCTTC.

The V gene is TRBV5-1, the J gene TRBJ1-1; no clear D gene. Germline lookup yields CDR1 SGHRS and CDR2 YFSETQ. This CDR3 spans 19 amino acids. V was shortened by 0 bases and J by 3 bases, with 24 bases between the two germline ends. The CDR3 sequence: CASSLARVQDSGTHTEAFF. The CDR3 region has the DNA TGCGCCAGCAGCTTGGCCCGCGTACAAGATAGCGGTACCCACACTGAAGCTTTCTTT.

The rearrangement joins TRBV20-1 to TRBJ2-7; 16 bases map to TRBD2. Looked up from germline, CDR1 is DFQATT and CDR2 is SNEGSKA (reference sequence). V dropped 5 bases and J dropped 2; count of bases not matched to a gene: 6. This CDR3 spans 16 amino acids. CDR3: CSASGTSGGAPYEQYF. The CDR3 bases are TGCAGTGCTTCCGGGACTAGCGGGGGGGCACCCTACGAGCAGTACTTC.

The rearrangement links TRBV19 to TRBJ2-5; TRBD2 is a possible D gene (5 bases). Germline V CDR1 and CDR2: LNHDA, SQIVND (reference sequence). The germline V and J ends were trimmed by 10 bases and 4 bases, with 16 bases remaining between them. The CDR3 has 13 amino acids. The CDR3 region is CATSMAGTETQYF. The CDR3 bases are TGTGCCACTAGCATGGCGGGCACAGAGACCCAGTACTTC.

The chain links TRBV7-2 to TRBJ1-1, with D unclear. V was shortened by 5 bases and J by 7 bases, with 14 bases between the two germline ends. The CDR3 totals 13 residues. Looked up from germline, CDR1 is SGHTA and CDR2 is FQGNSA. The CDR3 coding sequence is TGTGCCAGCAGCCCCACTTATTTAGGTGAAGCTTTCTTT. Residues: CASSPTYLGEAFF.

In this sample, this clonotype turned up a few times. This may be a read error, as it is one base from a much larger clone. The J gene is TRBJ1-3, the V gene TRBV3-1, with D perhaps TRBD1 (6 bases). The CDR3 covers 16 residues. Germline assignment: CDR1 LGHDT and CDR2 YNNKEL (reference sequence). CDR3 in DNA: TGTGCCAGCAGTCGCGCGACAGGTTTCTCTGGAGACACCATATATTTT. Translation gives CASSRATGFSGDTIYF.